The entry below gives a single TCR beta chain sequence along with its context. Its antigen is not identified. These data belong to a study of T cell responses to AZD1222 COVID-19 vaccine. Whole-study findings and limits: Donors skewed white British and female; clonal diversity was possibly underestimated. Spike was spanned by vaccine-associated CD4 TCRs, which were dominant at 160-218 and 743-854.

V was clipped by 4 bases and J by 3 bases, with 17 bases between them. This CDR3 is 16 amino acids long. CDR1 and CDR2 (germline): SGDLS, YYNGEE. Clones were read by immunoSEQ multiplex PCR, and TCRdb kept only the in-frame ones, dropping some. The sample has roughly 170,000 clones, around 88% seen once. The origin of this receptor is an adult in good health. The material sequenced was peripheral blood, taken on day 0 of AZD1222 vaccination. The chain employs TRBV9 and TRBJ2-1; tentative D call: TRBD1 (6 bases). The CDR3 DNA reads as TGTGCCAGCAGCACCATTGACAGGAATCACTACAATGAGCAGTTCTTC. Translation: CASSTIDRNHYNEQFF. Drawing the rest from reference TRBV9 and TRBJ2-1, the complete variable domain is DSGVTQTPKHLITATGQRVTLRCSPRSGDLSVYWYQQSLDQGLQFLIQYYNGEERAKGNILERFSAQQFPDLHSELNLSSLELGDSALYFCASSTIDRNHYNEQFFGPGTRLTVL.